This entry lists 29 T cell receptor beta chains sequenced from one sample in a study of cytomegalovirus exposure and HLA in healthy donors. The PCR contained 60 Vbeta and 13 Jbeta primers. Profiled with immunoSEQ multiplex PCR; TCRdb holds only in-frame clones, not every one. The sample yields 150,000 to 200,000 clones, roughly 80% seen once. Specimen: PBMCs. Receptor source: a man aged 50 to 60 in good health and CMV-seronegative.

A note on this clone: An end of the junction does not agree with germline; a read error may underlie this. The chain recombines TRBV7-9 with TRBJ1-2; unclear D gene. Per the germline V gene, CDR1 is SEHNR and CDR2 is FQNEAQ (reference sequence). The CDR3 runs 16 residues. CDR3 DNA: TGTTCCAGCAGCTTAGGAGGACCGGCGGGAACCTATGGCTACACCTTC. This codes for CSSSLGGPAGTYGYTF.

Only a few counts were recorded for this clone. The V call is TRBV6-5, the J call TRBJ2-3, with TRBD2 matching 14 bases. Per germline, CDR1 MNHEY and CDR2 SVGAGI. Trimming took 6 bases from V and 4 from J; bases not matched to a gene: 3. The CDR3 sequence is 15 residues long. Here the CDR3 reads CASSPTSGGADTQYF. CDR3 DNA sequence: TGTGCCAGCAGCCCGACTAGCGGGGGGGCAGATACGCAGTATTTT.

This clone was picked up one time. V and J are TRBV5-1 and TRBJ1-1; 7 bases are a match to TRBD1. V lost 7 bases to trimming and J lost 0 bases; unmatched junction nucleotides: 6. CDR1 is SGHRS, CDR2 YFSETQ, per germline. The CDR3 runs to 14 residues. CDR3 in amino acids: CASRWDSLNTEAFF. As DNA, the CDR3 is TGCGCCAGCCGCTGGGACAGCCTGAACACTGAAGCTTTCTTT.

V and J are TRBV7-9 and TRBJ2-2, with a possible D match to TRBD2 (5 bases). Trimming removed 4 bases from V and 6 bases from J, with 12 bases in between. Germline V CDR1 and CDR2: SEHNR, FQNEAQ (reference sequence). This CDR3 has 14 residues. The chain's CDR3 is CASSWRRGPGELFF. The CDR3, as DNA: TGTGCCAGCAGCTGGAGACGGGGTCCCGGGGAGCTGTTTTTT.

The rearrangement joins TRBV7-9 to TRBJ1-2, with 7 bases identical to TRBD1. CDR1 is SEHNR, CDR2 FQNEAQ, per germline (reference sequence). J was trimmed by 1 base and V by 1 base; bases with no gene match: 3. The CDR3 is 15 residues long. The CDR3 DNA follows: TGTGCCAGCAGCTTAGGGACAGGCTATAACTATGGCTACACCTTC. It encodes CASSLGTGYNYGYTF. Complete variable domain (other parts from reference TRBV7-9 and TRBJ1-2): DTGVSQNPRHKITKRGQNVTFRCDPISEHNRLYWYRQTLGQGPEFLTYFQNEAQLEKSRLLSDRFSAERPKGSFSTLEIQRTEQGDSAMYLCASSLGTGYNYGYTFGSGTRLTVV.

This chain uses TRBV9 with TRBJ2-3, with D possibly matching TRBD1 (6 bases). This CDR3 comprises 13 residues. V gave up 7 bases and J gave up 2 bases, with 11 bases separating them. The germline V gene has CDR1 SGDLS and CDR2 YYNGEE. The CDR3 bases are TGTGCCAGCCGCGACAGGTACACAGATACGCAGTATTTT. Amino acids: CASRDRYTDTQYF. Based on the CDR3 plus reference TRBV9 and TRBJ2-3, the full variable domain is DSGVTQTPKHLITATGQRVTLRCSPRSGDLSVYWYQQSLDQGLQFLIQYYNGEERAKGNILERFSAQQFPDLHSELNLSSLELGDSALYFCASRDRYTDTQYFGPGTRLTVL.

This sequence joins TRBV6-6 and TRBJ1-2; D call uncertain. The CDR3 totals 14 residues. V lost 1 base and J 3 bases, leaving 9 bases between the germline ends. Germline values: CDR1 MNHNY, CDR2 SVGAGI (reference sequence). The CDR3 DNA follows: TGTGCCAGCAGTTACTGGTCTATTGACTATGGCTACACCTTC. It yields the protein CASSYWSIDYGYTF.

This clone was counted only a few times. The genes are TRBV7-9 and TRBJ2-3; 10 bases match TRBD1. The CDR3 extends over 15 amino acids. Germline CDR1 is SEHNR and CDR2 is FQNEAQ (reference sequence). With V trimmed by 5 bases and J by 4 bases, 6 bases remained unmatched. CDR3: CASSHPGTGADTQYF. CDR3 nucleotides: TGTGCCAGCAGCCATCCCGGGACAGGGGCAGATACGCAGTATTTT.

This chain links TRBV14 with TRBJ2-5, with D possibly TRBD2 on 5 matching bases. This CDR3 is built from 15 residues. Per the germline V gene, CDR1 is SGHDN and CDR2 is FVKESK. V gave up 0 bases and J gave up 1 base, with 9 bases separating them. CDR3 residues: CASSQDSGIQETQYF. In DNA, the CDR3 is TGTGCCAGCAGCCAAGACTCCGGGATCCAAGAGACCCAGTACTTC.

This chain joins TRBV5-5 and TRBJ1-1; D is uncertain. V was pared by 0 bases and J by 6 bases, with 12 bases between. The CDR3 is 14 amino acids. CDR1 is SGHKS and CDR2 is YYEKEE in the germline V gene (reference sequence). The CDR3 protein is CASSLGPTGAEAFF. CDR3 DNA sequence: TGTGCCAGCAGCTTGGGGCCGACTGGCGCTGAAGCTTTCTTT.

Points on this clone: The same CDR3 is also encoded by other DNA sequences in this sample. The chain carries TRBV6-1 and TRBJ1-5; TRBD1 agrees at 8 bases. This CDR3 region has 15 residues. The trim removed 3 bases at V and 4 bases at J, leaving 5 bases unmatched. Looked up from germline, CDR1 is MNHNS and CDR2 is SASEGT. The CDR3 loop reads CASSDQDRANQPQHF. The CDR3 coding sequence is TGTGCCAGCAGTGACCAGGACAGGGCGAATCAGCCCCAGCATTTT.

This chain uses TRBV15 with TRBJ1-3; no definite D call. Looked up from germline, CDR1 is LNHNV and CDR2 is YYDKDF (reference sequence). CDR3 length: 16 residues. V shed 0 bases and J shed 0 bases, with 9 bases lying between them. The CDR3 protein is CATSRDRGSSGNTIYF. The CDR3 coding sequence is TGTGCCACCAGCAGAGATCGAGGGAGCTCTGGAAACACCATATATTTT.

The chain uses TRBV27 and TRBJ1-1, with TRBD1 as a possible D gene (6 bases). Germline CDR1 and CDR2: MNHEY and SMNVEV (reference sequence). CDR3 size: 16 residues. Trimming pared 1 base from V and 0 bases from J, leaving 12 bases between. CDR3 DNA sequence: TGTGCCAGCAGTTTATACACAGGGACTATGAACACTGAAGCTTTCTTT. Its protein is CASSLYTGTMNTEAFF.

This clone occurred once. The CDR3 sequence is CASSLLGVSGAYNEQFF. As DNA, the CDR3 is TGTGCCAGCAGCTTGCTGGGCGTGTCCGGGGCCTACAATGAGCAGTTCTTC. V usage is TRBV5-6 and J usage is TRBJ2-1, with D possibly matching TRBD2 (5 bases). Germline loops: CDR1 SGHDT, CDR2 YYEEEE. This CDR3 comprises 17 residues. Trimming removed 1 base from V and 2 bases from J, with 16 bases in between.

This clone is a singleton in its sample. The CDR3 reads CASSPGFRSTDTQYF. CDR3 nucleotides: TGTGCCAGCAGTCCAGGGTTCAGGTCCACAGATACGCAGTATTTT. The rearrangement uses TRBV6-5 and TRBJ2-3, with a possible D match to TRBD1 (5 bases). Trimming removed 5 bases at V and 2 bases at J, with 14 bases between. Per the germline V gene, CDR1 is MNHEY and CDR2 is SVGAGI. The CDR3 contains 15 residues.

V usage is TRBV5-1 and J usage is TRBJ2-5; 11 bases map to TRBD2. The V gene end was trimmed by 6 bases and the J gene end by 5 bases; junction bases not matched to a gene: 6. CDR3 length equals 14 residues. Germline V lookup: CDR1 SGHRS, CDR2 YFSETQ. CDR3 bases: TGCGCCAGCACTAGCGGGGGGCCAGGGGAGACCCAGTACTTC. Residues: CASTSGGPGETQYF.

This chain links TRBV11-2 with TRBJ1-4; 8 bases map to TRBD1. The CDR3 extends over 15 amino acids. Germline V CDR1 and CDR2: SGHAT, FQNNGV. V lost 2 bases, J lost 7 bases, and 6 bases stayed unmatched. The CDR3 reads CASSLSQGAREKLFF. DNA of the CDR3: TGTGCCAGCAGCTTATCCCAGGGGGCACGTGAAAAACTGTTTTTT.

The rearrangement joins TRBV15 to TRBJ2-5; 7 bases are shared with TRBD2. In germline, CDR1 is LNHNV, CDR2 YYDKDF (reference sequence). The CDR3 runs to 16 residues. The trim removed 0 bases at V and 5 bases at J, leaving 9 bases unmatched. For the CDR3, the DNA is TGTGCCACCAGCAGAGATCTCGGGGGGAGAGGGGAGACCCAGTACTTC. Translated: CATSRDLGGRGETQYF.

CDR3 sequence reads: CASSYGTGVTEAFF. The CDR3 DNA sequence: TGTGCCAGCAGCTACGGGACAGGGGTCACTGAAGCTTTCTTT. The rearrangement joins TRBV7-3 to TRBJ1-1, with 10 bases identical to TRBD1. From germline, CDR1 is SGHTA and CDR2 FQGTGA. V was pared by 4 bases and J by 4 bases, with 3 bases of the junction left unmatched. The CDR3 is 14 amino acids.

This sequence joins TRBV20-1 and TRBJ1-1; D is perhaps TRBD1 (5 bases). The CDR3 is 10 residues long. The germline V and J ends were trimmed by 6 bases and 11 bases, with 13 bases remaining between them. In germline, CDR1 is DFQATT, CDR2 SNEGSKA (reference sequence). This chain's CDR3 is CSAWGPGAFF. Here the CDR3 DNA reads TGCAGTGCCTGGGGCCCAGGGGCTTTCTTT.

This chain uses TRBV11-2 with TRBJ1-3; possible D gene TRBD1, 6 bases. V was trimmed by 3 bases and J by 6 bases, leaving 15 bases between them. This CDR3 has 15 residues. Germline V CDR1 and CDR2: SGHAT, FQNNGV. This CDR3 reads CASSFARDTSNTIYF. CDR3 nucleotide sequence: TGTGCCAGCAGCTTCGCTCGGGACACATCAAACACCATATATTTT.

This chain joins TRBV19 and TRBJ1-5; D unresolved. The CDR3 covers 15 residues. V gave up 7 bases and J gave up 1 base, with 14 bases separating them. Germline CDR1 is LNHDA and CDR2 is SQIVND (reference sequence). Here the CDR3 reads CASTLSRWSNQPQHF. CDR3 nucleotides: TGTGCCAGTACTCTATCCCGGTGGAGCAATCAGCCCCAGCATTTT. The full variable domain, rest sourced from reference TRBV19 and TRBJ1-5, is DGGITQSPKYLFRKEGQNVTLSCEQNLNHDAMYWYRQDPGQGLRLIYYSQIVNDFQKGDIAEGYSVSREKKESFPLTVTSAQKNPTAFYLCASTLSRWSNQPQHFGDGTRLSIL.

V gene TRBV5-1 combines with J gene TRBJ2-1; a possible D gene is TRBD2 (5 bases). V was pared by 0 bases and J by 4 bases, with 11 bases between. Germline-derived CDR1 and CDR2 are SGHRS and YFSETQ. This CDR3 contains 15 residues. The CDR3 DNA follows: TGCGCCAGCAGCTTGGGAGCGGTCGATTACAATGAGCAGTTCTTC. It is translated as CASSLGAVDYNEQFF. Full variable domain (remainder filled in from reference TRBV5-1 and TRBJ2-1): KAGVTQTPRYLIKTRGQQVTLSCSPISGHRSVSWYQQTPGQGLQFLFEYFSETQRNKGNFPGRFSGRQFSNSRSEMNVSTLELGDSALYLCASSLGAVDYNEQFFGPGTRLTVL.

The chain couples TRBV29-1 to TRBJ2-5; TRBD1 is a possible D gene (6 bases). CDR3 length equals 11 residues. Germline V gene data show CDR1 as SQVTM and CDR2 as ANQGSEA. V was clipped by 7 bases and J by 5 bases, with 11 bases between them. CDR3 amino acids: CSADRWETQYF. The CDR3 coding sequence is TGCAGCGCTGACAGGTGGGAGACCCAGTACTTC.

A few counts support this clone. V is TRBV4-1 and J is TRBJ2-2, with 11 bases aligning to TRBD2. This CDR3 comprises 16 residues. Germline loops: CDR1 MGHRA, CDR2 YSYEKL. Losses at the gene ends were 1 base for V and 5 bases for J; bases not matched to a gene: 3. The CDR3 loop is CASSQVAGGPTGELFF. The CDR3 DNA is TGCGCCAGCAGCCAAGTAGCGGGGGGGCCGACCGGGGAGCTGTTTTTT.

This chain uses TRBV19 with TRBJ2-7; TRBD1 aligns across 8 bases. Germline V lookup: CDR1 LNHDA, CDR2 SQIVND (reference sequence). The V and J ends lost 3 bases and 6 bases, in that order; junction bases with no gene match: 4. This CDR3 comprises 13 residues. The CDR3 DNA reads TGTGCCAGTAGTATCCTGACAGGGGCCGAGCAGTACTTC. Translating gives CASSILTGAEQYF.

The chain carries TRBV5-6 and TRBJ2-7, with TRBD1 matching over 9 bases. V shed 2 bases, J shed 3 bases, and the junction held 6 bases outside the gene matches. CDR3 length: 15 amino acids. From germline, CDR1 is SGHDT and CDR2 YYEEEE. CDR3 in DNA: TGTGCCAGCAGCTTCCGGGACAGGGCATTCTACGAGCAGTACTTC. It is translated as CASSFRDRAFYEQYF.

This chain links TRBV7-2 with TRBJ2-3; TRBD2 aligns across 8 bases. V was clipped by 1 base and J by 1 base; unmatched bases: 4. The CDR3 totals 16 residues. The germline V gene encodes CDR1 SGHTA and CDR2 FQGNSA. The CDR3 region is CASSLVSGVRTDTQYF. For the CDR3, the DNA is TGTGCCAGCAGCTTAGTTAGCGGGGTTCGCACAGATACGCAGTATTTT.

This chain connects TRBV6-5 to TRBJ1-2; 8 bases align to TRBD1. V dropped 8 bases and J dropped 5; count of bases not matched to a gene: 13. This CDR3 is 15 amino acids long. CDR1 is MNHEY and CDR2 is SVGAGI in the germline V gene. The CDR3 DNA follows: TGTGCCAGCGGGAACGGACAGGGACAAATATATGGCTACACCTTC. It yields the protein CASGNGQGQIYGYTF.